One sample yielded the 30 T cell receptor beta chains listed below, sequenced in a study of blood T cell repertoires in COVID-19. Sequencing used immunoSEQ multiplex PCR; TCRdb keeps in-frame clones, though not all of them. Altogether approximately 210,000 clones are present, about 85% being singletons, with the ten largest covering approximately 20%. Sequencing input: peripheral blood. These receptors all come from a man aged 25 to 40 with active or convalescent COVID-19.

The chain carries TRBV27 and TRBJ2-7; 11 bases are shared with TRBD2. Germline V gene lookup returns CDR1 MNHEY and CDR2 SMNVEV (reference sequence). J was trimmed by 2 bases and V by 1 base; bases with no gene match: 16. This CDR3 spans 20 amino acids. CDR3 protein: CASSLYPTPSLSGRAYEQYF. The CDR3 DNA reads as TGTGCCAGCAGTTTATACCCTACCCCATCGCTTAGCGGGAGGGCCTACGAGCAGTACTTC.

CDR3 in amino acids: CASSPPGGRELFF. CDR3 DNA: TGTGCCAGCAGCCCCCCTGGGGGCAGGGAACTGTTTTTT. V gene TRBV7-9 combines with J gene TRBJ1-4; TRBD1 is a possible D gene (6 bases). Trimming cost V 5 bases and J 12 bases, with 16 bases left between them. The V gene's germline CDR1 is SEHNR and CDR2 FQNEAQ (reference sequence). The CDR3 extends over 13 amino acids.

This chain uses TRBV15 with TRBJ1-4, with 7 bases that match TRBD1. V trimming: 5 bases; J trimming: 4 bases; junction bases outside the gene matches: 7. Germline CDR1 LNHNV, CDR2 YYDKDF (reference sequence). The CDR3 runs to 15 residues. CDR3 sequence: CATSVGQADNEKLFF. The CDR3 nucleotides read TGTGCCACCAGCGTCGGACAGGCGGATAATGAAAAACTGTTTTTT.

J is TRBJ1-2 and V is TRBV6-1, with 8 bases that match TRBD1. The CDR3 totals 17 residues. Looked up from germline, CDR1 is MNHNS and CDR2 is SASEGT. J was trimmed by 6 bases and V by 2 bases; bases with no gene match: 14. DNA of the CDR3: TGTGCCAGCAGTGAAAAAGTAGGCGCAGGGGGCTGGAATGGCTACACCTTC. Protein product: CASSEKVGAGGWNGYTF.

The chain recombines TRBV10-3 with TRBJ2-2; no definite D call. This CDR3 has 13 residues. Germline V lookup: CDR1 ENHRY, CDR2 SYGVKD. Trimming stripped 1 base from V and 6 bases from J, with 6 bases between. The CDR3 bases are TGTGCCATCAGTGAGTTGGGCCCCGGGGAGCTGTTTTTT. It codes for CAISELGPGELFF.

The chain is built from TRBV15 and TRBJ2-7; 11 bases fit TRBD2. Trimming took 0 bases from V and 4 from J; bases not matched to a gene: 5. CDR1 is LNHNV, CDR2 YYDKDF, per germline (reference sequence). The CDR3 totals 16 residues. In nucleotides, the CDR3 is TGTGCCACCAGCAGAGATCGGGCTAGCGGGAGGTACGAGCAGTACTTC. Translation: CATSRDRASGRYEQYF.

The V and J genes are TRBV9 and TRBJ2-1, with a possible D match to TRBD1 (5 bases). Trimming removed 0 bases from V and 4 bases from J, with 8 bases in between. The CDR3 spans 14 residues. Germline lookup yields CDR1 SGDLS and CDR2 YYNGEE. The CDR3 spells CASSVDRIYNEQFF. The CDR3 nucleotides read TGTGCCAGCAGCGTAGACAGGATATACAATGAGCAGTTCTTC.

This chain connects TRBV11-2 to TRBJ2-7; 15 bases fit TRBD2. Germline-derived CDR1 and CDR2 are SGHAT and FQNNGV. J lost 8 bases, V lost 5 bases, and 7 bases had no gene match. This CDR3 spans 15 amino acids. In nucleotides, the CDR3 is TGTGCCAGCAGCCCCGGACTAGCGGGAGGGTACCAGCAGTACTTC. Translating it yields CASSPGLAGGYQQYF.

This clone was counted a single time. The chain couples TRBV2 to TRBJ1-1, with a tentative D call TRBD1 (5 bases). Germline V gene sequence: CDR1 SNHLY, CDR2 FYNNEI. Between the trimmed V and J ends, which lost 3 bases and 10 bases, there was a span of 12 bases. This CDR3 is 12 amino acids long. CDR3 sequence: CASSEGRIGAFF. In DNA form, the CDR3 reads TGTGCCAGCAGTGAGGGGCGAATAGGAGCTTTCTTT.

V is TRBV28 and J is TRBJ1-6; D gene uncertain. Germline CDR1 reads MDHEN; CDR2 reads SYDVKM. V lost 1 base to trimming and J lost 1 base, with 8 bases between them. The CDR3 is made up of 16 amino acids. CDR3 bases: TGTGCCAGCAGTTTATCGGTAGATTCCTATAATTCACCCCTCCACTTT. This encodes CASSLSVDSYNSPLHF. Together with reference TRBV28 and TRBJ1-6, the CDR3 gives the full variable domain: DVKVTQSSRYLVKRTGEKVFLECVQDMDHENMFWYRQDPGLGLRLIYFSYDVKMKEKGDIPEGYSVSREKKERFSLILESASTNQTSMYLCASSLSVDSYNSPLHFGNGTRLTVT.

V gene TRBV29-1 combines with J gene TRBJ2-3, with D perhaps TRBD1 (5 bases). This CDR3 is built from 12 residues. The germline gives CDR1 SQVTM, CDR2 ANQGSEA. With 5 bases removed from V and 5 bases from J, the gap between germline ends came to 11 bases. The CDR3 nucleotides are TGCAGCGTTACCGACAGAGGAGATACGCAGTATTTT. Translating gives CSVTDRGDTQYF.

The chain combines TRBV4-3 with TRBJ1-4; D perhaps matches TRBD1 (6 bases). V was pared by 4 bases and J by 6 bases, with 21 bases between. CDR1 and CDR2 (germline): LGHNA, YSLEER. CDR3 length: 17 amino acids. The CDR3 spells CASSRGPLWGRDEKLFF. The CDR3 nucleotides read TGCGCCAGCAGCCGAGGACCCCTTTGGGGGCGCGATGAAAAACTGTTTTTT.

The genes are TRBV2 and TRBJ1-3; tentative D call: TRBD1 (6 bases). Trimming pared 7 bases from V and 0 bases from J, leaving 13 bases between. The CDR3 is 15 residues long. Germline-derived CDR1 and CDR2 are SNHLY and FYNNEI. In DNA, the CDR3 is TGTGCCAGCACTCCACAGGGTAACTCTGGAAACACCATATATTTT. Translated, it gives CASTPQGNSGNTIYF.

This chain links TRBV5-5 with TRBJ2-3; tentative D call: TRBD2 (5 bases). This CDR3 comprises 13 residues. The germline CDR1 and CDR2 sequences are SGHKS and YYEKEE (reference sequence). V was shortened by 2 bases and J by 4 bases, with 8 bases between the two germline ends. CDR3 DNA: TGTGCCAGCAGCTTCCTTAGCGCAGATACGCAGTATTTT. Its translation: CASSFLSADTQYF.

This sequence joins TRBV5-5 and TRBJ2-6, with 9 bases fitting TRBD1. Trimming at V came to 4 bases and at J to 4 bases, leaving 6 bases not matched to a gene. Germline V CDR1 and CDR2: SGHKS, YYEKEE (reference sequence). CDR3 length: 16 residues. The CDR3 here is CASSPQGAVGANVLTF. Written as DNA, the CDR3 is TGTGCCAGCAGCCCACAGGGGGCGGTAGGGGCCAACGTCCTGACTTTC.

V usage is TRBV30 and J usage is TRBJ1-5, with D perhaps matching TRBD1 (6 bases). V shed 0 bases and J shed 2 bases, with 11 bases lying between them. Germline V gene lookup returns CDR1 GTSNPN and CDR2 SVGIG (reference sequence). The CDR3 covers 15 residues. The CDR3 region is CAWSVQQGGNQPQHF. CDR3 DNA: TGTGCCTGGAGTGTACAACAGGGAGGCAATCAGCCCCAGCATTTT.

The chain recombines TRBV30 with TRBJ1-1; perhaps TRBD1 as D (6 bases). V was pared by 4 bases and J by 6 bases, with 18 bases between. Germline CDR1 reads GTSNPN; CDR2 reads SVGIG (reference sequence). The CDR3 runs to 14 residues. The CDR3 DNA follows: TGTGCCTGGACTAAAACAGGGCACCCTTCTGAAGCTTTCTTT. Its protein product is CAWTKTGHPSEAFF.

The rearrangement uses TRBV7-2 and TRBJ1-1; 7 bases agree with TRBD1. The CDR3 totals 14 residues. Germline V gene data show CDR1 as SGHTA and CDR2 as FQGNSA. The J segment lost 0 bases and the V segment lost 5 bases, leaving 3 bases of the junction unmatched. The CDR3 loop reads CASSQGTVNTEAFF. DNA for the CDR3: TGTGCCAGCAGCCAGGGGACAGTGAACACTGAAGCTTTCTTT. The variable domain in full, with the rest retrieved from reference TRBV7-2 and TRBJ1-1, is GAGVSQSPSNKVTEKGKDVELRCDPISGHTALYWYRQSLGQGLEFLIYFQGNSAPDKSGLPSDRFSAERTGGSVSTLTIQRTQQEDSAVYLCASSQGTVNTEAFFGQGTRLTVV.

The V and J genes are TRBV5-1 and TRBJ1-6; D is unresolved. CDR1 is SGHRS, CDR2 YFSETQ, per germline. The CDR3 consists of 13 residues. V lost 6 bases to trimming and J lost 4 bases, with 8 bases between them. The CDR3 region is CASKRSYNSPLHF. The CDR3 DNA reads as TGCGCCAGCAAGAGATCTTATAATTCACCCCTCCACTTT.

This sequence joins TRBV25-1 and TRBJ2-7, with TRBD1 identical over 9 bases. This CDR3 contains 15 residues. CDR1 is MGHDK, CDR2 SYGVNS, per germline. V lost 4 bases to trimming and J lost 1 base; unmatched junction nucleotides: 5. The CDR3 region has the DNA TGTGCCAGCAGTGGGACAGGGGCCCTTTCCTACGAGCAGTACTTC. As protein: CASSGTGALSYEQYF.

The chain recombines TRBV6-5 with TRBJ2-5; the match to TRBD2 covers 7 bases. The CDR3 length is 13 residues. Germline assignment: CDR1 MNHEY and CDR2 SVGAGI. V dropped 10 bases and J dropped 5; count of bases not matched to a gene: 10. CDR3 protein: CATTAGEVETQYF. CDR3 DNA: TGTGCCACCACGGCGGGAGAGGTGGAGACCCAGTACTTC.

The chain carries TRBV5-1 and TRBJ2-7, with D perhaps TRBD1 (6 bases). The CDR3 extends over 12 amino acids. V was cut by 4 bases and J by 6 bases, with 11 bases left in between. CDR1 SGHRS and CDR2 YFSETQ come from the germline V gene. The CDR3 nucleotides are TGCGCCAGCAGCCCGGGACAACGCGAGCAGTACTTC. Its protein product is CASSPGQREQYF.

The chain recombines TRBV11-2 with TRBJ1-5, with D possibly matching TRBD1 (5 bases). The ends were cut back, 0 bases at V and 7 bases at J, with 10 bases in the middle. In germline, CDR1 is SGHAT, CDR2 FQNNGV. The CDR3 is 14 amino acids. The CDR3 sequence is CASSLDTGLQPQHF. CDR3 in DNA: TGTGCCAGCAGCTTAGATACGGGACTCCAGCCCCAGCATTTT. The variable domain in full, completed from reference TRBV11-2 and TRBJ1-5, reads EAGVAQSPRYKIIEKRQSVAFWCNPISGHATLYWYQQILGQGPKLLIQFQNNGVVDDSQLPKDRFSAERLKGVDSTLKIQPAKLEDSAVYLCASSLDTGLQPQHFGDGTRLSIL.

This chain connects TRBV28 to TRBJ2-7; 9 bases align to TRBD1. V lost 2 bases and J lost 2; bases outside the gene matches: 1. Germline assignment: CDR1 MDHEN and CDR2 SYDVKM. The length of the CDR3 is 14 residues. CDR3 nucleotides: TGTGCCAGCAGTTTAAGACAGGGGGCCTACGAGCAGTACTTC. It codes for CASSLRQGAYEQYF.

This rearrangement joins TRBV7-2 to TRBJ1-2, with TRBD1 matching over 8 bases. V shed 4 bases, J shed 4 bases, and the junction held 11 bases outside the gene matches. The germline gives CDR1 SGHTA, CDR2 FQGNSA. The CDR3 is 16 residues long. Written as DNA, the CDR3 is TGTGCCAGCAGCTCCGGACAGGGAGGGGGGATCTATGGCTACACCTTC. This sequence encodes CASSSGQGGGIYGYTF.

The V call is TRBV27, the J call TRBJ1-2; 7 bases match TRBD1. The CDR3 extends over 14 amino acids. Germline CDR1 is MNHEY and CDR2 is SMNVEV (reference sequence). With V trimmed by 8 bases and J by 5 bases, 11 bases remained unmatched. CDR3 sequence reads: CASRRGQNIYGYTF. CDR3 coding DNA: TGTGCCAGCCGAAGGGGACAGAACATTTATGGCTACACCTTC.

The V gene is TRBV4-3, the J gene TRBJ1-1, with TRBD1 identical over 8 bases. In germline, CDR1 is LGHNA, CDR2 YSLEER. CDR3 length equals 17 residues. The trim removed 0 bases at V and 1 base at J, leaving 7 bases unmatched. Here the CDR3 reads CASSQDLRGTGNTEAFF. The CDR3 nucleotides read TGCGCCAGCAGCCAAGATTTAAGGGGGACAGGGAACACTGAAGCTTTCTTT.

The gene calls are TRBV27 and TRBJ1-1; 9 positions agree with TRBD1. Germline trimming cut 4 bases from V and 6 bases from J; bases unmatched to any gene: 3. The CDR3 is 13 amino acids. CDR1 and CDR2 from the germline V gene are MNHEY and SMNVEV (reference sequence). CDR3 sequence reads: CASSYRGRAEAFF. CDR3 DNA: TGTGCCAGCAGTTACAGGGGGCGGGCTGAAGCTTTCTTT.

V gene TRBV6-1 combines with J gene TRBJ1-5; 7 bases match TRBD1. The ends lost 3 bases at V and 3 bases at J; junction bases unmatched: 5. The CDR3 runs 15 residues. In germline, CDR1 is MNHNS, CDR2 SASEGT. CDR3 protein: CASSDGGQPNQPQHF. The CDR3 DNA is TGTGCCAGCAGTGATGGGGGACAGCCCAATCAGCCCCAGCATTTT.

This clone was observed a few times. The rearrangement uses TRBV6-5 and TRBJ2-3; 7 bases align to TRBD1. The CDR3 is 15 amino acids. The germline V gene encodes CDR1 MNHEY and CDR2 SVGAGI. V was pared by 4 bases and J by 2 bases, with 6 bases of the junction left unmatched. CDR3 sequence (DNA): TGTGCCAGCAGTTCCCCCAGGGGGTCCACAGATACGCAGTATTTT. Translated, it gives CASSSPRGSTDTQYF.